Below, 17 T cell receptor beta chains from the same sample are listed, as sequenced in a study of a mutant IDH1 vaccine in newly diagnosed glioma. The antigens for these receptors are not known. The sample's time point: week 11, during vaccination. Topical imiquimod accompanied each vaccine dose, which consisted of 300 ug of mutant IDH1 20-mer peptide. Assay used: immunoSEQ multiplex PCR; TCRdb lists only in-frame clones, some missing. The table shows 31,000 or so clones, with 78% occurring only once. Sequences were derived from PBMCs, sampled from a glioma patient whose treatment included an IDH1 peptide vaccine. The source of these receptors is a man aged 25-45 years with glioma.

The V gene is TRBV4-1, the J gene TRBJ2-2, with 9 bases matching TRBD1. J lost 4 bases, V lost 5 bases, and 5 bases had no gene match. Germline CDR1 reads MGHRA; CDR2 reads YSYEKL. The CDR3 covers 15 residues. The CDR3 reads CASSTRQGGTGELFF. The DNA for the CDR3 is TGCGCCAGCAGCACCCGACAGGGGGGCACCGGGGAGCTGTTTTTT.

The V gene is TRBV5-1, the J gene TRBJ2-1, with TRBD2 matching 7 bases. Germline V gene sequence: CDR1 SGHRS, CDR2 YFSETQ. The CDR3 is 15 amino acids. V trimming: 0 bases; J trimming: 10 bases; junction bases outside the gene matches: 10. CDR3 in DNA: TGCGCCAGCAGCTTGGCCTCAACGGGAGGTCGGGAGCAGTTCTTC. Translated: CASSLASTGGREQFF.

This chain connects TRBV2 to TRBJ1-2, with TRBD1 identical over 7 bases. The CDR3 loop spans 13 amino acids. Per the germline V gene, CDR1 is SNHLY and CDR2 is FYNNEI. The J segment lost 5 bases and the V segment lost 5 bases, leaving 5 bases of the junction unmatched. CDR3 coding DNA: TGTGCCAGCAGTTTTGACAGGGATTATGGCTACACCTTC. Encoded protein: CASSFDRDYGYTF.

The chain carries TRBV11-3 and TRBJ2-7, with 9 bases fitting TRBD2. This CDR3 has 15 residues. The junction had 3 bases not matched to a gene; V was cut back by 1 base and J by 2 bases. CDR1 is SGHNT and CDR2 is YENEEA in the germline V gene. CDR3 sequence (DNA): TGTGCCAGCAGCTTAGCTAGCGGGGAAACCTACGAGCAGTACTTC. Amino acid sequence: CASSLASGETYEQYF.

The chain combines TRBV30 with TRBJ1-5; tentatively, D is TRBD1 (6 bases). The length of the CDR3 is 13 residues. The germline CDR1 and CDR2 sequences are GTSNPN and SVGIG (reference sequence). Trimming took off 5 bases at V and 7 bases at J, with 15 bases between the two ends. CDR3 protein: CAWAPSGEQPQHF. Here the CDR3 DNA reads TGTGCCTGGGCCCCATCAGGGGAGCAGCCCCAGCATTTT.

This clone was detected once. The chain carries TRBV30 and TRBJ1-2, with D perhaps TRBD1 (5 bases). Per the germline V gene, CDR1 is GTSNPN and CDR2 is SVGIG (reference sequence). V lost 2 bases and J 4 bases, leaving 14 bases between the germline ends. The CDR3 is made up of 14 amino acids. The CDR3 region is CAWSLQENLYGYTF. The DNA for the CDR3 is TGTGCCTGGAGTTTACAGGAAAATCTCTATGGCTACACCTTC.

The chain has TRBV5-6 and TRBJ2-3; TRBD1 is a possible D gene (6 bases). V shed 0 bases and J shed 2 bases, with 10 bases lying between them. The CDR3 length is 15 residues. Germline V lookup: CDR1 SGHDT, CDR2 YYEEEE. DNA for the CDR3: TGTGCCAGCAGCTTGGATCAGGGGAACACAGATACGCAGTATTTT. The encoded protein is CASSLDQGNTDTQYF.

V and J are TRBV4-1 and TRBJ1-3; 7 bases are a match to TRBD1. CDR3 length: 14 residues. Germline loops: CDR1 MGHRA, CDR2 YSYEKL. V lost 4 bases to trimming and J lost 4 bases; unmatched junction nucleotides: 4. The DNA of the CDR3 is TGCGCCAGCAGCCCGAGACAGGGAGGAAACACCATATATTTT. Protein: CASSPRQGGNTIYF.

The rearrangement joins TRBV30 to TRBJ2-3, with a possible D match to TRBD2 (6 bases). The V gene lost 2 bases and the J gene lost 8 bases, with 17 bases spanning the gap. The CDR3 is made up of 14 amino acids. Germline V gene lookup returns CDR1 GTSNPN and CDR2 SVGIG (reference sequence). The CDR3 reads CAWSQASELGTQYF. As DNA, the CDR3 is TGTGCCTGGAGTCAAGCTAGCGAATTAGGTACGCAGTATTTT.

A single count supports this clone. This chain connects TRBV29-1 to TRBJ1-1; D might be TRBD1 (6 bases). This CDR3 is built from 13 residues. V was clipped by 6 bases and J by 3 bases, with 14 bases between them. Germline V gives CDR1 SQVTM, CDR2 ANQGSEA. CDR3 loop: CSVPRTEYTEAFF. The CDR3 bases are TGCAGCGTCCCTAGGACAGAATACACTGAAGCTTTCTTT.

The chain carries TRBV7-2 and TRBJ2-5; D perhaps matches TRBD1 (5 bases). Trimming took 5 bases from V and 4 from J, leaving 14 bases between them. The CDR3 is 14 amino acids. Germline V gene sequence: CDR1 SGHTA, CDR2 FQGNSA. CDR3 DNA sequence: TGTGCCAGCAGCGTTCATTTGCAGGGAGAGACCCAGTACTTC. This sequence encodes CASSVHLQGETQYF.

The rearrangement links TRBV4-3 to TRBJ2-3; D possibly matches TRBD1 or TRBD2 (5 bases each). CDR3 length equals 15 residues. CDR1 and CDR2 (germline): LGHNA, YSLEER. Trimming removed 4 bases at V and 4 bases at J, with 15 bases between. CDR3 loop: CASSRTWGKADTQYF. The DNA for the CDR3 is TGCGCCAGCAGCCGGACCTGGGGGAAGGCAGATACGCAGTATTTT.

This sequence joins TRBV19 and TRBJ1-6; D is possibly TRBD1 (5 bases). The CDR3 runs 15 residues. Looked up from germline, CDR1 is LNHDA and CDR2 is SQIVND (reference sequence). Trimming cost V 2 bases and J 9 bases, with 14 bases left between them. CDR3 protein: CASSIRGEMGSPLHF. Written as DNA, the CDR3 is TGTGCCAGTAGTATAAGGGGAGAGATGGGTTCACCCCTCCACTTT.

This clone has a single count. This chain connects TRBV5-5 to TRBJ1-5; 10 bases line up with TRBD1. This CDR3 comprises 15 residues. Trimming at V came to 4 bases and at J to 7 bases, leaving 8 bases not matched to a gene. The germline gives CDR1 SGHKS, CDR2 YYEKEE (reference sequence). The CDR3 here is CASSPGQGVTQPQHF. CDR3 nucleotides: TGTGCCAGCAGCCCCGGACAGGGGGTAACGCAGCCCCAGCATTTT.

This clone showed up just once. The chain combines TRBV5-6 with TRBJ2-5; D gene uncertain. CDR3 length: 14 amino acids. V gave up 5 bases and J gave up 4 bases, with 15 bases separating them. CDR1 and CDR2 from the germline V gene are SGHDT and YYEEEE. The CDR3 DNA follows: TGTGCCAGCAGGCGGACGGCAGATTTAGAGACCCAGTACTTC. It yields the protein CASRRTADLETQYF.

CDR3 bases: TGTGCCAGCAGGCCGAGGAGCGGACAAGGCACTGAAGCTTTCTTT. This sequence encodes CASRPRSGQGTEAFF. The genes are TRBV9 and TRBJ1-1, with D maybe TRBD1 (5 bases). The germline V gene has CDR1 SGDLS and CDR2 YYNGEE. The V end was cut by 5 bases, the J end by 4 bases, with 18 bases between. The CDR3 has 15 amino acids.

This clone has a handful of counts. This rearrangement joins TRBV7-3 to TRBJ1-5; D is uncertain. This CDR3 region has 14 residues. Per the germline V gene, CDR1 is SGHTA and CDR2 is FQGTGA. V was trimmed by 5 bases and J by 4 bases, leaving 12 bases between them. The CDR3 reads CASSQGGRNQPQHF. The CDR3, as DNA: TGTGCCAGCAGCCAAGGAGGGAGGAATCAGCCCCAGCATTTT.